These 21 T cell receptor beta chains were sequenced from one sample in a study of T cells and Merkel cell carcinoma outcomes. Only in-frame clones appear in the TCRdb table, and some are missing; sequencing was by immunoSEQ multiplex PCR. This sample has about 19,000 clones; around 80% occur once, and the top ten carry approximately 3%. Sequenced material: tumor tissue from Merkel cell carcinoma. The receptor set was obtained from a human donor with Merkel cell carcinoma.

V usage is TRBV11-1 and J usage is TRBJ2-7; TRBD2 matches 7 bases. Per germline, CDR1 SGHAT and CDR2 FQDESV (reference sequence). The CDR3 runs to 14 residues. Germline trimming cut 5 bases from V and 0 bases from J; bases unmatched to any gene: 4. The CDR3 nucleotides read TGTGCCAGCAGCCAGGAGCGGGGCTCCTACGAGCAGTACTTC. This translates into CASSQERGSYEQYF.

This clone was detected once. The chain couples TRBV5-1 to TRBJ2-7; 9 bases fit TRBD1. The CDR3 is 14 amino acids. Germline CDR1 reads SGHRS; CDR2 reads YFSETQ. The V segment lost 1 base and the J segment 4 bases; nucleotides outside the gene matches: 3. The CDR3 loop is CASSLRDRDYEQYF. The CDR3 nucleotides are TGCGCCAGCAGCTTGCGGGACAGGGATTACGAGCAGTACTTC.

The chain recombines TRBV5-1 with TRBJ2-3; 15 bases line up with TRBD2. Germline V gene lookup returns CDR1 SGHRS and CDR2 YFSETQ. This CDR3 is 22 amino acids long. Trimming removed 0 bases from V and 6 bases from J; junction bases left unmatched: 20. The CDR3 spells CASSLGSLSPGLAGGRQDTQYF. The CDR3 bases are TGCGCCAGCAGCTTGGGCAGTCTTTCACCGGGACTAGCGGGGGGAAGACAGGATACGCAGTATTTT.

J is TRBJ1-3 and V is TRBV5-1, with 10 bases aligning to TRBD1. V was clipped by 3 bases and J by 1 base; unmatched bases: 1. The CDR3 covers 15 residues. The germline gives CDR1 SGHRS, CDR2 YFSETQ. CDR3 coding DNA: TGCGCCAGCAGCTCGGGACAGGGGTCTGGAAACACCATATATTTT. Translated: CASSSGQGSGNTIYF.

The chain combines TRBV6-5 with TRBJ2-3; 9 bases are a match to TRBD1. The CDR3 is 15 amino acids. Germline V gene lookup returns CDR1 MNHEY and CDR2 SVGAGI. Losses at the gene ends were 6 bases for V and 2 bases for J; bases not matched to a gene: 6. Here the CDR3 reads CASRRQGGATDTQYF. The DNA for the CDR3 is TGTGCCAGCAGACGACAGGGGGGAGCCACAGATACGCAGTATTTT.

This clone was counted only a few times. The chain carries TRBV6-1 and TRBJ2-2; TRBD2 might be the D (6 bases). CDR3 length equals 13 residues. V was trimmed by 5 bases and J by 6 bases, leaving 10 bases between them. Per the germline V gene, CDR1 is MNHNS and CDR2 is SASEGT. CDR3 nucleotide sequence: TGTGCCAGCAGTCCTTGGGGGGCCGGGGAGCTGTTTTTT. It encodes CASSPWGAGELFF.

This rearrangement joins TRBV11-2 to TRBJ2-7; D might be TRBD2 (6 bases). The CDR3 totals 13 residues. The V end was cut by 1 base, the J end by 6 bases, with 10 bases between. In germline, CDR1 is SGHAT, CDR2 FQNNGV. In DNA, the CDR3 is TGTGCCAGCAGCTTAGTTAGGCGGGGCGAGCAGTACTTC. Amino acid sequence: CASSLVRRGEQYF.

The chain carries TRBV7-6 and TRBJ2-2; D unresolved. CDR1 and CDR2 (germline): SGHVS, FNYEAQ. Trimming shortened V by 5 bases and J by 5 bases, and 15 bases separated the two germline ends. This CDR3 is built from 15 residues. CDR3 protein: CASSQPGYGTGELFF. DNA for the CDR3: TGTGCCAGCAGCCAACCCGGATACGGGACCGGGGAGCTGTTTTTT.

This chain uses TRBV5-5 with TRBJ2-5, with 10 bases that match TRBD2. Germline V gene sequence: CDR1 SGHKS, CDR2 YYEKEE (reference sequence). This CDR3 has 16 amino acids. V was pared by 7 bases and J by 0 bases, with 9 bases of the junction left unmatched. The CDR3 nucleotides are TGTGCCAGCTGGGGGGATAGCGGGGGGTACCAAGAGACCCAGTACTTC. Its translation is CASWGDSGGYQETQYF. The complete variable domain, with remaining parts taken from reference TRBV5-5 and TRBJ2-5, reads DAGVTQSPTHLIKTRGQQVTLRCSPISGHKSVSWYQQVLGQGPQFIFQYYEKEERGRGNFPDRFSARQFPNYSSELNVNALLLGDSALYLCASWGDSGGYQETQYFGPGTRLLVL.

This chain links TRBV10-3 with TRBJ2-7; D is unclear. The CDR3 is 11 residues long. The germline V and J ends were trimmed by 10 bases and 2 bases, with 9 bases remaining between them. Germline V gene data show CDR1 as ENHRY and CDR2 as SYGVKD. The CDR3 DNA sequence: TGTGCCACCGCGGCCACCTACGAGCAGTACTTC. Translating it yields CATAATYEQYF.

The chain employs TRBV5-1 and TRBJ2-7; TRBD2 aligns across 7 bases. This CDR3 comprises 15 residues. Losses at the gene ends were 4 bases for V and 4 bases for J; bases not matched to a gene: 11. Germline V gene lookup returns CDR1 SGHRS and CDR2 YFSETQ. DNA for the CDR3: TGCGCCAGCAGCCTGGGTCGGGGACTAATGTACGAGCAGTACTTC. Its translation is CASSLGRGLMYEQYF.

The chain recombines TRBV11-2 with TRBJ2-7; 10 nucleotides line up with TRBD2. V shed 1 base, J shed 3 bases, and the junction held 6 bases outside the gene matches. The CDR3 has 16 residues. The V gene's germline CDR1 is SGHAT and CDR2 FQNNGV. CDR3 in DNA: TGTGCCAGCAGCTTAGTTTTAGCGGGGGGTAGCTACGAGCAGTACTTC. Amino acid sequence: CASSLVLAGGSYEQYF.

The V gene is TRBV11-2, the J gene TRBJ1-1, with D possibly matching TRBD1 (5 bases). V lost 2 bases and J lost 6, with 13 bases in between. Germline V CDR1 and CDR2: SGHAT, FQNNGV. The CDR3 consists of 14 residues. CDR3 DNA sequence: TGTGCCAGCAGCTTACCAGGGCCCGGGGCTGAAGCTTTCTTT. This sequence encodes CASSLPGPGAEAFF.

The chain is built from TRBV2 and TRBJ2-5; D remains ambiguous. Per germline, CDR1 SNHLY and CDR2 FYNNEI. The CDR3 spans 15 residues. V shed 3 bases and J shed 2 bases, with 13 bases lying between them. The CDR3 sequence is CASSDGFRQQETQYF. The CDR3 region has the DNA TGTGCCAGCAGTGACGGCTTCAGACAACAAGAGACCCAGTACTTC.

The chain combines TRBV28 with TRBJ1-2; D unresolved. The CDR3 is made up of 13 amino acids. Trimming shortened V by 6 bases and J by 8 bases, and 16 bases separated the two germline ends. Germline V lookup: CDR1 MDHEN, CDR2 SYDVKM. The CDR3, as DNA: TGTGCCAGCAGCCACGGCAAAGGGCTAGGCTACACCTTC. Amino acids: CASSHGKGLGYTF.

The gene calls are TRBV4-2 and TRBJ2-2; 11 bases match TRBD1. The CDR3 covers 17 residues. Losses at the gene ends were 1 base for V and 0 bases for J; bases not matched to a gene: 1. Germline CDR1 LGHNA, CDR2 YNFKEQ. The DNA of the CDR3 is TGTGCCAGCAGCCAAGGGGACAGGGGGGCGAACACCGGGGAGCTGTTTTTT. Translating it yields CASSQGDRGANTGELFF.

This sequence joins TRBV5-6 and TRBJ2-7, with D unresolved. The CDR3 has 12 residues. Between the trimmed V and J ends, which lost 6 bases and 5 bases, there was a span of 12 bases. CDR1 is SGHDT, CDR2 YYEEEE, per germline. CDR3 in amino acids: CASTSMGNEQYF. The DNA of the CDR3 is TGTGCCAGCACCAGCATGGGCAACGAGCAGTACTTC.

There are a few counts of this clone. This chain joins TRBV4-1 and TRBJ1-6; TRBD1 might be the D (5 bases). The CDR3 sequence is 16 residues long. Germline V gene sequence: CDR1 MGHRA, CDR2 YSYEKL. V was shortened by 4 bases and J by 9 bases, with 19 bases between the two germline ends. The CDR3 DNA sequence: TGCGCCAGCAGCCGTTCGCCGGGACCAGGCCTTTCACCCCTCCACTTT. Its translation is CASSRSPGPGLSPLHF.

This clone has just one count. V is TRBV4-1 and J is TRBJ1-4; 11 nucleotides align to TRBD1. The CDR3 runs 18 residues. The V and J ends lost 2 bases and 4 bases, in that order; junction bases with no gene match: 9. Germline CDR1 reads MGHRA; CDR2 reads YSYEKL. This CDR3 is CASSQIYKGTGGNEKLFF. CDR3 sequence (DNA): TGCGCCAGCAGCCAAATCTACAAGGGGACAGGGGGTAATGAAAAACTGTTTTTT.

The rearrangement joins TRBV28 to TRBJ2-4; 8 positions match TRBD1. CDR1 is MDHEN and CDR2 is SYDVKM in the germline V gene. This CDR3 contains 13 residues. Trimming took 5 bases from V and 10 from J; bases not matched to a gene: 7. CDR3: CASSHGQGAIQYF. Written as DNA, the CDR3 is TGTGCCAGCAGTCATGGACAGGGTGCTATTCAGTACTTC.

This chain uses TRBV7-8 with TRBJ1-1; no firm D call. The V and J ends lost 1 base and 0 bases respectively, with 9 bases between them. The CDR3 is 15 residues long. Germline V lookup: CDR1 SGHVS, CDR2 FQNEAQ. The CDR3 DNA is TGTGCCAGCAGCTTAGTTGTCTGGATGAACACTGAAGCTTTCTTT. Amino acid sequence: CASSLVVWMNTEAFF.